This T cell receptor beta chain came from a study of blood T cell repertoires in COVID-19. Across the whole study: What the recovered Cohort 3 donors had was two negative PCRs, clearance, or symptom resolution. PBMCs, B-cell-depleted T cells, or T cells were the source of the cDNA or gDNA that made up the material. Spain, Italy and the United States supplied samples that represented acute and convalescent COVID-19.

Clones were read by immunoSEQ multiplex PCR, and TCRdb kept only the in-frame ones, dropping some. This sample has 250,000 to 300,000 clones, with around 90% found just once. Participants' reported clinical history set cohort assignment. Germline V gene lookup returns CDR1 MDHEN and CDR2 SYDVKM. With 6 bases removed from V and 4 bases from J, the gap between germline ends came to 15 bases. There are 14 residues in the CDR3. The chain links TRBV28 to TRBJ1-2, with D perhaps TRBD1 (6 bases). This receptor was obtained from a woman aged 55-70 years in a cohort exposed to, infected with or recovered from COVID-19 (not recorded which). Sequencing was carried out using PBMCs or T cells enriched from blood (not recorded which). The CDR3 spells CASSSHRVVYGYTF. In DNA form, the CDR3 reads TGTGCCAGCAGCTCTCACAGGGTCGTCTATGGCTACACCTTC.